These T cell receptor beta chains were read from a single sample in a study of early T cells in non-severe SARS-CoV-2 infection. TCRdb independently ran MiXCR on the 5' RACE reads; one entry per CDR3 protein. The sample records more than 25,000 distinct CDR3 sequences, about 4.6% being singletons. Sequencing input: whole blood. The receptors were gathered from an adult who was a healthcare worker with PCR-confirmed SARS-CoV-2 infection or an uninfected control (not recorded which). The CDR3 runs from the conserved cysteine through the conserved F or W. The order of the fields is J gene, D gene, V gene, clone size, CDR3 DNA, CDR3 protein. D genes are given only for firm matches. The size entry is marked missing in some rows and otherwise reads once, few, many or a size class.

J: TRBJ2-1; D: TRBD2; V: TRBV7-2; size: many; DNA: TGTGCCAGCAGCGAATTCGGGACTAGCGGTTACAATGAGCAGTTCTTC; CDR3: CASSEFGTSGYNEQFF
J: TRBJ1-1; D: TRBD1; V: TRBV5-4; size: many; DNA: TGTGCCAGCAGCTTGGCGGCAGGGGGCAGGAACACTGAAGCTTTCTTT; CDR3: CASSLAAGGRNTEAFF
J: TRBJ2-7; D: TRBD2; V: TRBV10-3; size: many; DNA: TGTGCCATCAAGGTAGCGGGGGGCGAGCAGTACTTC; CDR3: CAIKVAGGEQYF
J: TRBJ2-7; D: NA; V: TRBV4-2; size: few; DNA: TGTGCCAGCAGCCAAGATCCGCTCCGGGAGCAGTACTTC; CDR3: CASSQDPLREQYF
J: TRBJ2-2; D: NA; V: TRBV29-1; size: NA; DNA: TGCATCGCCCTACACTTCTCAGGGGAGCTGTTTTTT; CDR3: CIALHFSGELFF
J: TRBJ2-7; D: NA; V: TRBV29-1; size: many; DNA: TGCAGCGCCAGGGGTGAAGCCTACGAGCAGTACTTC; CDR3: CSARGEAYEQYF
J: TRBJ2-1; D: TRBD2; V: TRBV27; size: many; DNA: TGTGCCAGCAGTTCCGGACTAGCGGGGAATGAGCAGTTCTTC; CDR3: CASSSGLAGNEQFF
J: TRBJ2-7; D: TRBD1; V: TRBV2; size: many; DNA: TGTGCCACCCCCGGGACAGGAGGATACGAGCAGTACTTC; CDR3: CATPGTGGYEQYF
J: TRBJ1-5; D: NA; V: TRBV30; size: medium-sized; DNA: TGTGCCTGGGGGGCCGGGGGCCCTCAGCCCCAGCATTTT; CDR3: CAWGAGGPQPQHF
J: TRBJ2-1; D: TRBD2; V: TRBV23-1; size: many; DNA: TGCGCCAGCAGTCAATCGAAGGGCGGGGGTTCCTACAATGAGCAGTTCTTC; CDR3: CASSQSKGGGSYNEQFF
J: TRBJ1-5; D: NA; V: TRBV12-3/TRBV12-4; size: few; DNA: TGTGCCAGCAGTTTGGGGGAGGGTCAGCCCCAGCATTTT; CDR3: CASSLGEGQPQHF
J: TRBJ1-4; D: NA; V: TRBV12-3/TRBV12-4; size: many; DNA: TGTGCCAGCAGGCCGGAAGGGCCAACTAATGAAAAACTGTTTTTT; CDR3: CASRPEGPTNEKLFF
J: TRBJ2-1; D: NA; V: TRBV10-3; size: many; DNA: TGTGCCAGCGGGACCGAAACCTACAATGAGCAGTTCTTC; CDR3: CASGTETYNEQFF
J: TRBJ2-7; D: TRBD1; V: TRBV28; size: NA; DNA: TGTGCCAGCAGTTTGGGACAGTCCCCCTACGAGCAGTACTTC; CDR3: CASSLGQSPYEQYF
J: TRBJ2-1; D: TRBD1; V: TRBV11-2; size: NA; DNA: TGTGCCAGCAGCTTAACGGGACAGATCAACAATGAGCAGTTCTTC; CDR3: CASSLTGQINNEQFF
J: TRBJ1-3; D: NA; V: TRBV10-3; size: many; DNA: TGTGCCATCAGTGAGAGGGGGAATGGTGGAAACACCATATATTTT; CDR3: CAISERGNGGNTIYF
J: TRBJ2-7; D: NA; V: TRBV30; size: many; DNA: TGTGCCTGGAATCCCGTGGGGGGGCCCGAGCAGTACTTC; CDR3: CAWNPVGGPEQYF
J: TRBJ2-1; D: TRBD2; V: TRBV20-1; size: many; DNA: TGCAGTGCTCCTTCTAGCGGGCTACCCTGGGGTGAGCAGTTCTTC; CDR3: CSAPSSGLPWGEQFF
J: TRBJ2-1; D: NA; V: TRBV5-1; size: many; DNA: TGCGCCAGCAGCTTCCCCTCCTCCTACAATGAGCAGTTCTTC; CDR3: CASSFPSSYNEQFF
J: TRBJ2-5; D: TRBD1; V: TRBV10-3; size: many; DNA: TGTGCCATCAGTGCACAGGGGGGTCGGGAGACCCAGTACTTC; CDR3: CAISAQGGRETQYF
J: TRBJ2-3; D: NA; V: TRBV5-1; size: many; DNA: TGCGCCAGCTCAGAACCGAGCACAGATACGCAGTATTTT; CDR3: CASSEPSTDTQYF
J: TRBJ2-7; D: NA; V: TRBV18; size: many; DNA: TGTGCCAGCTCACCACCTTTTAGCTCCCCCGAGCAGTACTTC; CDR3: CASSPPFSSPEQYF
J: TRBJ2-6; D: NA; V: TRBV11-2; size: many; DNA: TGTGCCAGCAGCCGAGGACAGGCCAACGTCCTGACTTTC; CDR3: CASSRGQANVLTF
J: TRBJ1-2; D: TRBD1; V: TRBV28; size: many; DNA: TGTGCCAGCAGTTGGCCGGGACAGGGTAGCTTC; CDR3: CASSWPGQGSF
J: TRBJ2-1; D: TRBD2; V: TRBV18; size: many; DNA: TGTGCCAGCTCACCCTACAGCGGGGAGTACAATGAGCAGTTCTTC; CDR3: CASSPYSGEYNEQFF
J: TRBJ1-5; D: TRBD1; V: TRBV19; size: many; DNA: TGTGCCAGTAGTATCCCCCCAGGGGGGCCTACCAATCAGCCCCAGCATTTT; CDR3: CASSIPPGGPTNQPQHF
J: TRBJ1-1; D: NA; V: TRBV12-3/TRBV12-4; size: many; DNA: TGTGCCAGCAGTTTTCGGCAGGGTGAAAAAGCTTTCTTT; CDR3: CASSFRQGEKAFF
J: TRBJ2-5; D: NA; V: TRBV5-1; size: many; DNA: TGCGCCAGCAGCACAGGACCTGGAGGAGAGACCCAGTACTTC; CDR3: CASSTGPGGETQYF